Reported below is one TCR beta chain. What it recognizes is unknown. The trim removed 5 bases at V and 0 bases at J, leaving 9 bases unmatched. This CDR3 is built from 17 residues. Germline-derived CDR1 and CDR2 are SGHAT and FQNNGV. This entry comes from a study of T cell repertoires in cytomegalovirus infection. Overall study context: Selected CMV epitopes included recently identified HLA-C-restricted ones as well as well-studied HLA-B-restricted ones. Public signatures in TCR beta pointed to CMV infection and matching HLA type.

MiXCR was run by TCRdb on the reads, yielding one entry per CDR3 protein. This table has fewer than 850,000 distinct CDR3 sequences, about 27% appearing once. Study-level findings and limits: The ex vivo response was dominated by HLA-C-restricted CMV-specific TCR beta clonotypes.

This TCR came from a human donor in good health (CMV status not recorded). Some clones in this sample may be carry-over from other donors' samples. The sample in question was cultured CD8+ T cells from PBMCs, obtained from culture after CMV antigen stimulation. The V and J genes are TRBV11-2 and TRBJ1-1, with 10 bases fitting TRBD1. Here the CDR3 DNA reads TGTGCCAGCAGCCTGTGGGACAGGGGTTCCATGAACACTGAAGCTTTCTTT. This codes for CASSLWDRGSMNTEAFF.